This record concerns one T cell receptor beta chain sequence. Its antigen is undetermined. The sample originates from a study of cytomegalovirus exposure and HLA in healthy donors. PCR used 60 Vbeta primers and 13 Jbeta primers. The assay was immunoSEQ multiplex PCR, and TCRdb's table has in-frame clones only and misses some. This table holds more than 130,000 clones, roughly two thirds found once. Germline CDR1 reads MNHEY; CDR2 reads SMNVEV (reference sequence). The CDR3 has 15 residues. The V segment lost 1 base and the J segment 5 bases; nucleotides outside the gene matches: 6. Findings and caveats of the study: It was reported that TCR beta sequences correctly inferred the HLA-A and HLA-B alleles for most subjects. Most likely, a cluster of highly shared sequence variants arose as a sequencing artifact. In a later analysis, V- and J-gene trimming of beta chains associated with a DCLRE1C missense variant, replicated independently.

The rearrangement links TRBV27 to TRBJ2-7; 9 nucleotides line up with TRBD1. Sequenced sample: PBMCs. This receptor was identified in a human donor in good health. The CDR3 coding sequence is TGTGCCAGCAGTTTATGGGGACAGGGACTACACGAGCAGTACTTC. Protein: CASSLWGQGLHEQYF.